This T cell receptor beta chain was captured by sequencing in a study of beta chain features in type 1 diabetes. Study outcomes and limitations: Unsettled here was the matter of whether HLA type influences TCRB rearrangement. Sequencing of cDNA might inflate the share of cells that strongly express TCR. Among patients, naive, central memory and Treg TCRB repertoires appeared more similar than among healthy donors.

This clone has a count of ten or more. The target antigen is unknown. TCRB transcripts that were expressed got sequenced, as all of the isolated RNA had been reverse transcribed. Measured with immunoSEQ multiplex PCR; TCRdb has only the in-frame clones, and not every one. The sample lists about 410,000 clones, about 14% occurring once. The specimen was naive CD4+ T cells from blood. The receptor's source is a man aged 30 to 45 in good health.

The CDR3 is CAWARTSGRDLHSEQFF. In DNA, the CDR3 is TGTGCCTGGGCCCGGACTAGCGGGAGGGACCTACACTCTGAGCAGTTCTTC. This chain links TRBV30 with TRBJ2-1, with 15 bases lining up with TRBD2. The V gene's germline CDR1 is GTSNPN and CDR2 SVGIG (reference sequence). The CDR3 runs to 17 residues. J gave up 9 bases and V 5 bases, and 14 bases lay outside the gene matches.